The source of this T cell receptor beta chain is a study of neurological immune-mediated disorders (dated by TCRdb to between 2018 and 2021). Looking at the study overall: Peripheral blood TCR-beta repertoires from patients with HTLV-I-associated myelopathy (HAM/TSP), patients with multiple sclerosis, and healthy controls were compared in the study using UMI-based sequencing. The 106 TCR-beta libraries covered PBMC samples along with longitudinal samples, technical triplicates, and paired sorted CD4+ and CD8+ T-cell subsets. The cohort comprised 68 subjects: approximately 15 HAM/TSP patients, around 35 multiple sclerosis patients and 20 or so healthy controls. The paper as a whole reports these results and caveats: No identical CDR3 amino acid sequences were found to be shared among expanded clones across subjects, suggesting that TCR-beta repertoires were private in all groups. TCR clonal expansion was highest in HAM/TSP patients and lowest in MS patients, with MS patients falling below even healthy controls.

This clonotype was counted only a few times. Its recognized antigen is unknown. The record has no base qualities; no much larger clone is one base away. cDNA synthesis used template-switch 5'RACE with a primer carrying a 10-nucleotide random unique molecular identifier tagging each TCR transcript. Over 200 million TCR-beta sequences, covering 15-18 subjects, were produced in each sequencing run. The RNeasy kit was used for extraction of total RNA. The KAPA Real-time Library Amplification kit was used to amplify TCR-beta VDJ regions with primers targeting the TCR constant region and the 5'RACE anchor. Sample indexes and Illumina adaptors were added in a first PCR, and a second PCR then increased library yield. After Ampure bead purification, the roughly 650 bp TCR product was size-selected on a 2% E-gel SizeSelection system. Library quality was checked on a Bioanalyzer, concentration was measured with Qubit, and libraries were quantified with the Kapa Library Quantification kit before pooling. Libraries were sequenced paired-end 2 x 150 bp on an Illumina HiSeq 2500. To increase sequence diversity, roughly 24-32% phiX was spiked into each library pool. As for the authors' bioinformatics: The UMI-based MiGEC pipeline processed quality-filtered reads and removed over 75% of raw TCR sequences during error correction. VDJ genes were aligned to IMGT germline references, and clonotypes were defined by unique CDR3 amino acid sequence plus V-J genes. Clonal expansion, Shannon diversity and CDR3 relatedness were evaluated with VDJtools (CalcPairwiseDistances, ClusterSamples), while phylogenetic trees were built in CLCbio workbench. Using coefficient-of-variation modelling across technical triplicates, the study counted a clone as expanded if it had at least 8 unique UMIs. TCRdb reprocessed the public reads (quality trimming at Q25 with fastp, clone calling with MiXCR) and kept in-frame beta chains. When rows share a CDR3 protein, they turn into one entry using the most common DNA and genes. V and J calls and clone size were set by TCRdb, not the authors. The sample table contains about 36,000 distinct CDR3 sequences; only one count was recorded for 10% to 13% of them. Clones ranked in the top ten supply about 7% of the sample.

For the unsorted PBMC libraries, 2 million PBMCs were stored in RNAlater at -80 degrees C until RNA extraction and were used to generate the libraries. Peripheral blood was subjected to Ficoll-Hypaque density gradient centrifugation to isolate PBMCs, which were then cryopreserved in liquid nitrogen. The sequencing input was PBMCs. This receptor was identified in a woman aged 25 to 39 with HTLV-1-associated myelopathy (HAM/TSP).

The nucleotide sequence reads TGTGCCAGCAGCTTAGTTGGTAGGGACGAGCAGTACTTC. The resulting protein is CASSLVGRDEQYF. In this chain, TRBV7-9 is recombined with TRBJ2-7; the D gene cannot be named for sure. The germline V gene (reference sequence) specifies SEHNR as CDR1 and FQNEAQ as CDR2. The V and J ends are trimmed by 1 base and 5 bases, leaving 9 bases between them. From cysteine to phenylalanine, the CDR3 is 13 amino acids long. CDR3 DNA is the only sequence kept; it has 39 bases, read in frame from the first base.